This T cell receptor (beta chain) was documented in a study of blood T cell repertoires in COVID-19. This table comes from immunoSEQ multiplex PCR, and its TCRdb copy is limited to in-frame clones, with some not included. The data show 150,000 to 200,000 clones, nearly 90% seen once. Germline CDR1 and CDR2: SGHNT and YYREEE (reference sequence). The CDR3 covers 14 residues. The junction had 4 bases not matched to a gene; V was cut back by 0 bases and J by 4 bases. The sequence was collected from a young man who had recovered from COVID-19. The specimen sequenced was peripheral blood. The chain carries TRBV5-4 and TRBJ2-7, with 7 bases aligning to TRBD1. CDR3 residues: CASSLGDSIYEQYF. The CDR3 coding sequence is TGTGCCAGCAGCTTGGGGGACAGCATATACGAGCAGTACTTC.